What follows are 25 T cell receptor beta chains derived from one specimen sequenced in a study of T cells in Graves' hyperthyroidism and ophthalmopathy (dated by TCRdb to about 2019). The method behind the library was multiplex PCR. Sequencing relied on an Illumina HiSeq 2000. TCR beta CDR3 regions were amplified from RNA transcripts. For the first round of RT-PCR on the TCR CDR3, the HTBI primer set was used together with the Qiagen OneStep RT-PCR kit. TCRdb's own reprocessing of the public reads used fastp at Q25 and MiXCR and kept productive beta chains. Identical CDR3 proteins give one entry, which carries the most common genes and DNA. Recorded for this sample are 530,000 or so distinct CDR3 sequences; 17% of them occurred a single time. The ten top clones hold 17% of the sample. The sequencing input was blood. These receptors were obtained from a woman aged 18-35 years with Graves' ophthalmopathy.

In its sample, this clonotype was seen many times. The rearrangement links TRBV2 to TRBJ1-5; D uncertain. Germline V gene sequence: CDR1 SNHLY, CDR2 FYNNEI. Trimming pared 6 bases from V and 9 bases from J, leaving 12 bases between. The CDR3 runs to 12 residues. CDR3 nucleotides: TGTGCCAGCAGGGCTGGGGATCCGCCCCAGCATTTT. Translation: CASRAGDPPQHF.

This clonotype has just a few counts. V gene TRBV7-9 combines with J gene TRBJ2-2; perhaps TRBD2 as D (5 bases). Trimming stripped 0 bases from V and 10 bases from J, with 12 bases between. Germline values: CDR1 SEHNR, CDR2 FQNEAQ (reference sequence). The CDR3 runs 14 residues. In nucleotides, the CDR3 is TGTGCCAGCAGCTTAGCGGGAGTTTGGGTGGAGCTGTTTTTT. Protein sequence: CASSLAGVWVELFF.

The genes are TRBV12-3 or TRBV12-4 and TRBJ1-1, with D hard to call. Deletions cut 6 bases from V and 1 base from J, with 15 bases between. CDR3 length: 15 residues. The CDR3 is CASSQKTTANTEAFF. The CDR3 DNA sequence: TGTGCCAGCAGCCAAAAAACCACAGCGAACACTGAAGCTTTCTTT.

This sequence joins TRBV27 and TRBJ2-7; the D gene is possibly TRBD1 (6 bases). V lost 3 bases and J lost 0, with 9 bases in between. Germline V gene sequence: CDR1 MNHEY, CDR2 SMNVEV (reference sequence). The CDR3 extends over 14 amino acids. CDR3 coding DNA: TGTGCCAGCAGTTTCGTAGGGGGCTCCTACGAGCAGTACTTC. It is translated as CASSFVGGSYEQYF.

This clonotype was seen ten or more times. This chain links TRBV5-4 with TRBJ2-7, with 9 positions matching TRBD1. The trim removed 2 bases at V and 3 bases at J, leaving 3 bases unmatched. Germline CDR1 and CDR2: SGHNT and YYREEE (reference sequence). The CDR3 has 14 residues. CDR3 loop: CASSFGGQGYEQYF. The CDR3 DNA reads TGTGCCAGCAGCTTTGGGGGACAGGGCTACGAGCAGTACTTC. The entire variable domain, with the rest obtained from reference TRBV5-4 and TRBJ2-7, is as follows: ETGVTQSPTHLIKTRGQQVTLRCSSQSGHNTVSWYQQALGQGPQFIFQYYREEENGRGNFPPRFSGLQFPNYSSELNVNALELDDSALYLCASSFGGQGYEQYFGPGTRLTVT.

Many counts were recorded for this clonotype. V gene TRBV12-3 or TRBV12-4 combines with J gene TRBJ2-5; D is unclear. CDR3 length: 12 amino acids. Deletions cut 6 bases from V and 7 bases from J, with 12 bases between. CDR3 DNA: TGTGCCAGCAGCCCAGGATGGGGGACCCAGTACTTC. Translating gives CASSPGWGTQYF.

This clonotype was counted at least ten times. V and J are TRBV30 and TRBJ2-1; no firm D call. Trimming took off 0 bases at V and 5 bases at J, with 8 bases between the two ends. This CDR3 is 13 amino acids long. Germline CDR1 reads GTSNPN; CDR2 reads SVGIG (reference sequence). Here the CDR3 DNA reads TGTGCCTGGAGTGTAGACACAAACAATGAGCAGTTCTTC. Amino acid sequence: CAWSVDTNNEQFF.

The chain links TRBV30 to TRBJ1-2; 8 bases are a match to TRBD1. The V gene's germline CDR1 is GTSNPN and CDR2 SVGIG (reference sequence). V lost 2 bases, J lost 2 bases, and 1 base stayed unmatched. The CDR3 has 13 amino acids. In nucleotides, the CDR3 is TGTGCCTGGAGTTCAGGGGGCAACTATGGCTACACCTTC. This codes for CAWSSGGNYGYTF. The variable domain in full, completed from reference TRBV30 and TRBJ1-2, reads SQTIHQWPATLVQPVGSPLSLECTVEGTSNPNLYWYRQAAGRGLQLLFYSVGIGQISSEVPQNLSASRPQDRQFILSSKKLLLSDSGFYLCAWSSGGNYGYTFGSGTRLTVV.

The V gene is TRBV29-1, the J gene TRBJ1-1, with TRBD1 as a possible D gene (6 bases). V lost 0 bases, J lost 7 bases, and 15 bases lay in between. The CDR3 consists of 14 residues. Germline CDR1 reads SQVTM; CDR2 reads ANQGSEA. The CDR3: CSVEEQQGPFEAFF. In DNA form, the CDR3 reads TGCAGCGTTGAAGAGCAACAGGGTCCATTTGAAGCTTTCTTT.

At least ten counts were recorded for this clonotype. CDR3 residues: CASSPGTSGSREQYF. CDR3 DNA sequence: TGTGCCAGCAGCCCAGGGACTAGCGGTTCTCGGGAGCAGTACTTC. V usage is TRBV13 and J usage is TRBJ2-7; 11 bases align to TRBD2. Losses at the gene ends were 5 bases for V and 7 bases for J; bases not matched to a gene: 10. CDR3 length equals 15 residues. The V gene's germline CDR1 is PRHDT and CDR2 FYEKMQ (reference sequence).

This clonotype was counted many times. The CDR3 is CSASRDTFYEQYF. CDR3 DNA: TGCAGTGCTAGCAGGGACACCTTCTACGAGCAGTACTTC. The V call is TRBV20-1, the J call TRBJ2-7, with D perhaps matching TRBD1 (6 bases). The CDR3 spans 13 residues. Trimming left V 3 bases short and J 3 bases short, with 12 bases between. The germline CDR1 and CDR2 sequences are DFQATT and SNEGSKA (reference sequence).

The chain joins TRBV6-1 to TRBJ2-7; D uncertain. V was clipped by 6 bases and J by 3 bases, with 9 bases between them. Germline V CDR1 and CDR2: MNHNS, SASEGT. CDR3 length: 12 residues. The CDR3 DNA follows: TGTGCCAGCAGCCCCGATGACTACGAGCAGTACTTC. Its translation: CASSPDDYEQYF.

This clonotype has ten or more counts. The chain is built from TRBV30 and TRBJ1-1; no reliable D call. There are 13 residues in the CDR3. Trimming removed 0 bases from V and 1 base from J, with 6 bases in between. Germline CDR1 reads GTSNPN; CDR2 reads SVGIG (reference sequence). In DNA, the CDR3 is TGTGCCTGGAGTGTACAAGCGAACACTGAAGCTTTCTTT. As protein: CAWSVQANTEAFF.

Turning to this clonotype: This may be a read error, as it is one base from a much larger clone. V and J are TRBV5-1 and TRBJ2-1; 9 nucleotides line up with TRBD2. The CDR3 consists of 15 residues. The germline CDR1 and CDR2 sequences are SGHRS and YFSETQ. CDR3 sequence reads: CASSLELAGYNGQFF. The CDR3, as DNA: TGCGCCAGCAGCTTGGAACTAGCGGGCTACAATGGGCAGTTCTTC.

This chain uses TRBV5-1 with TRBJ2-5; 14 nucleotides match TRBD2. The CDR3 loop spans 16 amino acids. Per germline, CDR1 SGHRS and CDR2 YFSETQ. J was trimmed by 4 bases and V by 3 bases; bases with no gene match: 5. The CDR3 region has the DNA TGCGCCAGCAGCTCGAGGACTAGCGGGGGGTTAGAGACCCAGTACTTC. Translating it yields CASSSRTSGGLETQYF. Using reference TRBV5-1 and TRBJ2-5 for the parts outside the CDR3, the full variable domain is KAGVTQTPRYLIKTRGQQVTLSCSPISGHRSVSWYQQTPGQGLQFLFEYFSETQRNKGNFPGRFSGRQFSNSRSEMNVSTLELGDSALYLCASSSRTSGGLETQYFGPGTRLLVL.

The table lists this clonotype with many counts. V usage is TRBV30 and J usage is TRBJ1-5; possible D gene TRBD1, 5 bases. Looked up from germline, CDR1 is GTSNPN and CDR2 is SVGIG (reference sequence). CDR3 length equals 13 residues. With 4 bases removed from V and 11 bases from J, the gap between germline ends came to 18 bases. The CDR3 DNA follows: TGTGCCTGGACCCGGGACGGAGGCCAGGCCCAGCATTTT. The encoded protein is CAWTRDGGQAQHF.

This clonotype was counted many times. The CDR3: CASARDHLTGEQFF. The DNA for the CDR3 is TGTGCCAGCGCCCGGGACCACTTAACCGGTGAGCAGTTCTTC. The chain carries TRBV28 and TRBJ2-1; D may match TRBD1 or TRBD2 (5 bases each). V lost 8 bases, J lost 9 bases, and 20 bases lay in between. Germline CDR1 and CDR2: MDHEN and SYDVKM. The CDR3 sequence is 14 residues long.

The genes are TRBV29-1 and TRBJ1-1; D possibly corresponds to TRBD1 (5 bases). CDR1 and CDR2 (germline): SQVTM, ANQGSEA. V was shortened by 7 bases and J by 6 bases, with 15 bases between the two germline ends. The CDR3 totals 12 residues. CDR3 bases: TGCAGCGATGGGACGGCTGGTTCTGAAGCTTTCTTT. It codes for CSDGTAGSEAFF.

The rearrangement joins TRBV7-6 to TRBJ1-2; no firm D call. Germline CDR1 and CDR2: SGHVS and FNYEAQ. The CDR3 totals 15 residues. V was cut by 0 bases and J by 6 bases, with 14 bases left in between. The CDR3 loop reads CASSLAEDSIDGYTF. Here the CDR3 DNA reads TGTGCCAGCAGCTTAGCGGAGGACTCAATAGATGGCTACACCTTC.

This clonotype was detected many times. The chain combines TRBV3-1 with TRBJ2-4; possibly TRBD1 for D (5 bases). The germline V and J ends were trimmed by 4 bases and 8 bases, with 21 bases remaining between them. The CDR3 length is 16 residues. Germline CDR1 reads LGHDT; CDR2 reads YNNKEL (reference sequence). The CDR3, as DNA: TGTGCCAGCAGCCGGACACGAGCGTATATCCCGGACATTCAGTACTTC. This encodes CASSRTRAYIPDIQYF.

This clonotype was recorded at least ten times. The chain employs TRBV28 and TRBJ2-7; D perhaps matches TRBD1 (5 bases). CDR1 and CDR2 (germline): MDHEN, SYDVKM. The V end lost 8 bases, the J end lost 0 bases, and 14 bases lay between the germline ends. The CDR3 consists of 14 residues. CDR3 nucleotide sequence: TGTGCCAGCTCTTTCCAGGGTGTCTCCTACGAGCAGTACTTC. Translating gives CASSFQGVSYEQYF.

The V call is TRBV29-1, the J call TRBJ2-1; 7 nucleotides agree with TRBD2. CDR1 and CDR2 from the germline V gene are SQVTM and ANQGSEA. This CDR3 is 16 amino acids long. With V trimmed by 1 base and J by 3 bases, 9 bases remained unmatched. The CDR3 spells CSVEGSGGGYYNEQFF. DNA for the CDR3: TGCAGCGTTGAAGGTTCTGGCGGGGGATACTACAATGAGCAGTTCTTC.

This clonotype was found a few times. The chain carries TRBV18 and TRBJ2-7; TRBD2 agrees at 13 bases. Germline V gene data show CDR1 as KGHSH and CDR2 as LQKENI. This CDR3 is 17 amino acids long. V shed 4 bases, J shed 5 bases, and the junction held 11 bases outside the gene matches. The CDR3 is CASSQQRNGLAGDEQYF. In nucleotides, the CDR3 is TGTGCCAGCTCACAACAGAGAAACGGACTAGCGGGAGACGAGCAGTACTTC.

To note about this clonotype: This clone may be a read error of a much larger clone one base away. This chain uses TRBV20-1 with TRBJ2-7, with TRBD2 matching 8 bases. Germline loops: CDR1 DFQATT, CDR2 SNEGSKA (reference sequence). V was clipped by 6 bases and J by 5 bases; unmatched bases: 12. This CDR3 has 14 residues. This CDR3 is CSALQSGGTDEQYF. CDR3 nucleotides: TGCAGTGCCCTCCAGAGCGGGGGTACCGACGAGCAGTACTTC.

A note on this clonotype: Being one base from a much bigger clone, this may be a read error. The V gene is TRBV6-1, the J gene TRBJ1-1; maybe TRBD1 (5 bases). The CDR3 has 16 amino acids. V was clipped by 6 bases and J by 4 bases, with 21 bases between them. Germline V gives CDR1 MNHNS, CDR2 SASEGT. CDR3 in amino acids: CASRGPSWGGVTEAFF. CDR3 coding DNA: TGTGCCAGCAGAGGGCCATCGTGGGGCGGGGTCACTGAAGCTTTCTTT.